This entry lists 14 T cell receptor beta chains sequenced from one sample in a study of molecular identifiers for immune sequencing clone quantification. TCRdb redid the calling of the PCR reads with MiXCR, one entry per CDR3 protein. The data contain hundreds of thousands of distinct CDR3 sequences, around 25% of them singletons. Sequencing input: naive CD8+ T cells from blood, with Jurkat cell RNA spiked in. Subset described: FACS-sorted CD8+CD4-CCR7+CD45RA+ naive T cells. All receptors come from a human donor in good health. Some libraries in this study had Jurkat cell RNA spiked in.

The chain carries TRBV27 and TRBJ1-6, with 7 bases fitting TRBD1. The length of the CDR3 is 17 residues. The germline CDR1 and CDR2 sequences are MNHEY and SMNVEV (reference sequence). After removal of 5 bases from V and 7 bases from J, the junction contained 14 bases not matched to a gene. The CDR3 is CASSPGLNRGGNSPLHF. CDR3 bases: TGTGCCAGCAGTCCCGGACTCAACAGGGGTGGCAATTCACCCCTCCACTTT.

The CDR3 loop is CAWRQGSHTEAFF. CDR3 coding DNA: TGTGCCTGGAGGCAGGGGAGCCACACTGAAGCTTTCTTT. The V gene is TRBV30, the J gene TRBJ1-1, with D maybe TRBD1 (6 bases). The CDR3 spans 13 residues. The V end lost 3 bases, the J end lost 3 bases, and 11 bases lay between the germline ends. Germline V gene sequence: CDR1 GTSNPN, CDR2 SVGIG (reference sequence).

In regard to this clonotype: One end of the junction is discordant with germline, which a read error may explain. J is TRBJ2-5 and V is TRBV29-1, with TRBD1 as a possible D gene (5 bases). The CDR3 is 12 amino acids. Germline CDR1 is SQVTM and CDR2 is ANQGSEA. The CDR3 nucleotides are TGCAGCGCTGAGCCCAGGGAAGAGATCCAGTACTTC. It is translated as CSAEPREEIQYF.

The chain couples TRBV12-3 or TRBV12-4 to TRBJ2-1; D gene unclear. V was trimmed by 7 bases and J by 7 bases, leaving 11 bases between them. The CDR3 runs 12 residues. Here the CDR3 reads CASTPVENEQFF. CDR3 nucleotide sequence: TGTGCCAGCACCCCCGTTGAAAATGAGCAGTTCTTC.

The chain employs TRBV11-3 and TRBJ2-2; tentatively, D is TRBD2 (5 bases). This CDR3 comprises 16 residues. Germline lookup yields CDR1 SGHNT and CDR2 YENEEA. Deletions cut 1 base from V and 3 bases from J, with 12 bases between. CDR3 amino acids: CASSLGQIGDTGELFF. CDR3 sequence (DNA): TGTGCCAGCAGCTTAGGACAAATCGGGGACACCGGGGAGCTGTTTTTT.

This clonotype was observed many times. This sequence joins TRBV30 and TRBJ2-2, with D hard to call. CDR1 is GTSNPN and CDR2 is SVGIG in the germline V gene (reference sequence). There are 11 residues in the CDR3. Trimming removed 0 bases at V and 6 bases at J, with 2 bases between. This chain's CDR3 is CAWSVPGELFF. The CDR3 nucleotides read TGTGCCTGGAGTGTCCCCGGGGAGCTGTTTTTT.

Points on this clonotype: Since a much larger clone is just one base distant, this may be a read error. The genes are TRBV4-1 and TRBJ1-5; D gene ambiguous. The CDR3 is 17 amino acids. Germline CDR1 is MGHRA and CDR2 is YSYEKL. The CDR3 sequence is CASSQVPPGPRDQSQHF. In DNA, the CDR3 is TGCGCCAGCAGCCAAGTCCCACCGGGCCCCCGGGATCAGTCCCAGCATTTT.

This clonotype was detected many times. CDR3: CASSSGQGKDTQYF. For the CDR3, the DNA is TGTGCCAGCAGCTCCGGACAGGGGAAGGATACGCAGTATTTT. The chain carries TRBV11-2 and TRBJ2-3, with 9 nucleotides matching TRBD1. The CDR3 length is 14 residues. J gave up 6 bases and V 4 bases, and 5 bases lay outside the gene matches. The V gene's germline CDR1 is SGHAT and CDR2 FQNNGV.

The table lists this clonotype with a few counts. V is TRBV28 and J is TRBJ1-3; 7 bases align to TRBD1. Germline values: CDR1 MDHEN, CDR2 SYDVKM. This CDR3 has 16 residues. With 5 bases clipped from V and 2 bases from J, the junction kept 9 bases outside the gene matches. CDR3 sequence: CASSPWTGGAGNTIYF. CDR3 bases: TGTGCCAGCAGTCCCTGGACAGGAGGGGCTGGAAACACCATATATTTT.

This clonotype was recorded at least ten times. The J gene is TRBJ2-7, the V gene TRBV6-5; D is tentatively TRBD1 or TRBD2 (6 bases each). This CDR3 is built from 12 residues. The V gene's germline CDR1 is MNHEY and CDR2 SVGAGI. The V and J ends lost 4 bases and 10 bases respectively, with 14 bases between them. The CDR3 region is CASSSRIGGQYF. CDR3 coding DNA: TGTGCCAGCAGTTCGCGTATCGGGGGCCAGTACTTC.

Of note for this clonotype: One end of the junction is discordant with germline, which a read error may explain. The chain recombines TRBV12-3 or TRBV12-4 with TRBJ1-2; D ambiguous. The CDR3 consists of 13 residues. This chain's CDR3 is CASRLQGRYAYTF. The DNA for the CDR3 is TGTGCAAGCAGACTACAAGGACGGTATGCCTACACCTTC.

This clonotype has ten or more counts. The rearrangement links TRBV15 to TRBJ2-3, with a tentative D call TRBD1 (5 bases). V was clipped by 5 bases and J by 8 bases, with 14 bases between them. Germline CDR1 and CDR2: LNHNV and YYDKDF (reference sequence). CDR3 length: 13 residues. The CDR3 DNA follows: TGTGCCACCAGCGTACCGGCAGGGTCTACGCAGTATTTT. It yields the protein CATSVPAGSTQYF.

The chain joins TRBV7-6 to TRBJ2-2, with a weak D call TRBD1 (6 bases). The CDR3 loop spans 15 amino acids. CDR1 is SGHVS and CDR2 is FNYEAQ in the germline V gene. Trimming pared 1 base from V and 7 bases from J, leaving 13 bases between. The CDR3 loop reads CASSLGRGRGGELFF. DNA of the CDR3: TGTGCCAGCAGCTTAGGAAGGGGGAGAGGCGGGGAGCTGTTTTTT.

In its sample, this clonotype was seen many times. CDR3 nucleotide sequence: TGTGCCAGCAGCTTATACCAGGGGCCAGCGAACACCGGGGAGCTGTTTTTT. It is translated as CASSLYQGPANTGELFF. The J gene is TRBJ2-2, the V gene TRBV7-9, with D perhaps matching TRBD1 (6 bases). Trimming took 2 bases from V and 0 from J, leaving 13 bases between them. Per germline, CDR1 SEHNR and CDR2 FQNEAQ (reference sequence). The CDR3 spans 17 residues.